The 8 T cell receptor beta chains listed next were all sequenced from one sample in a study of T cell responses to AZD1222 COVID-19 vaccine. Profiling relied on immunoSEQ multiplex PCR, and the TCRdb table lists in-frame clones only, not all of them. The sample features about 140,000 clones, with about 2% in its top ten. Input material: peripheral blood. The receptor set was obtained from an adult in good health.

This chain connects TRBV7-9 to TRBJ1-4, with 10 positions matching TRBD1. V lost 3 bases to trimming and J lost 3 bases; unmatched junction nucleotides: 4. The CDR3 loop spans 16 amino acids. Germline V CDR1 and CDR2: SEHNR, FQNEAQ (reference sequence). CDR3 coding DNA: TGTGCCAGCAGCTTGGGGACAGGGGTGGCTAATGAAAAACTGTTTTTT. This translates into CASSLGTGVANEKLFF.

The rearrangement links TRBV7-9 to TRBJ2-4, with D uncertain. This CDR3 has 14 residues. V shed 5 bases and J shed 4 bases, with 12 bases lying between them. CDR1 SEHNR and CDR2 FQNEAQ come from the germline V gene (reference sequence). The CDR3 region has the DNA TGTGCCAGCAGCCGACCGGACGGGAAAAACATTCAGTACTTC. Its protein is CASSRPDGKNIQYF.

The V call is TRBV7-2, the J call TRBJ1-1; possibly TRBD1 for D (5 bases). V was trimmed by 0 bases and J by 1 base, leaving 9 bases between them. The CDR3 is 15 residues long. CDR1 is SGHTA and CDR2 is FQGNSA in the germline V gene. This CDR3 reads CASSLALGGNTEAFF. CDR3 coding DNA: TGTGCCAGCAGCTTAGCATTGGGGGGGAACACTGAAGCTTTCTTT.

The rearrangement uses TRBV19 and TRBJ1-1; D gene unclear. The V end lost 2 bases, the J end lost 11 bases, and 9 bases lay between the germline ends. Germline V lookup: CDR1 LNHDA, CDR2 SQIVND (reference sequence). The CDR3 spans 11 residues. The CDR3, as DNA: TGTGCCAGTAGTATACCCCCCGAGGCTTTCTTT. Amino acid sequence: CASSIPPEAFF.

J is TRBJ1-3 and V is TRBV19, with no clear D. The CDR3 is made up of 16 amino acids. Trimming stripped 6 bases from V and 0 bases from J, with 15 bases between. The V gene's germline CDR1 is LNHDA and CDR2 SQIVND (reference sequence). CDR3 residues: CASSPIKPISGNTIYF. CDR3 DNA sequence: TGTGCCAGTAGCCCCATCAAACCGATCTCTGGAAACACCATATATTTT.

This chain uses TRBV2 with TRBJ1-6; TRBD1 might be the D (5 bases). The CDR3 has 16 residues. V shed 2 bases and J shed 7 bases, with 15 bases lying between them. Looked up from germline, CDR1 is SNHLY and CDR2 is FYNNEI. CDR3 sequence reads: CASSEQGRASNSPLHF. Written as DNA, the CDR3 is TGTGCCAGCAGTGAACAGGGTCGGGCCTCAAATTCACCCCTCCACTTT. Supplemented by reference TRBV2 and TRBJ1-6, the full variable domain reads EPEVTQTPSHQVTQMGQEVILRCVPISNHLYFYWYRQILGQKVEFLVSFYNNEISEKSEIFDDQFSVERPDGSNFTLKIRSTKLEDSAMYFCASSEQGRASNSPLHFGNGTRLTVT.

The chain combines TRBV18 with TRBJ2-7; 8 nucleotides align to TRBD2. This CDR3 comprises 16 residues. The germline V gene has CDR1 KGHSH and CDR2 LQKENI. The junction had 8 bases not matched to a gene; V was cut back by 0 bases and J by 4 bases. CDR3: CASSPPMRRGAYEQYF. The CDR3 nucleotides read TGTGCCAGCTCACCACCCATGAGGCGGGGGGCGTACGAGCAGTACTTC.

As DNA, the CDR3 is TGTGCCAGCAGCCCAGACAGGGTTCAGTTCTTC. Amino acids: CASSPDRVQFF. The chain carries TRBV7-9 and TRBJ2-1; 7 nucleotides agree with TRBD1. From germline, CDR1 is SEHNR and CDR2 FQNEAQ (reference sequence). The CDR3 has 11 residues. V shed 5 bases, J shed 13 bases, and the junction held 5 bases outside the gene matches.